Below, one TCR beta chain is given with its context. This sample was taken from a study of regulatory T cells in long-lasting Graves disease. Stated time point: newly diagnosed GD, antithyroid drugs for less than 3 months. The TCR library was made from RNA that had been extracted from PBMCs in TRIzol. Relying on iRepertoire HTBI primers and Arm-PCR of CDR3 regions, the team built TCR beta libraries. MiXCR, applied by TCRdb to the multiplex PCR reads, yields one record per CDR3 protein. This sample carries just over 600,000 distinct CDR3 sequences, under 20% of them seen once, and the ten largest clones take about 20%. CDR1 is MDHEN and CDR2 is SYDVKM in the germline V gene. The V segment lost 4 bases and the J segment 5 bases; nucleotides outside the gene matches: 6. CDR3 length equals 15 residues. These data also formed part of another study, on T cells in Graves' hyperthyroidism and ophthalmopathy. As that study records: Hyperthyroidism of Graves' type that showed no ophthalmopathy progression within 18 months was stable. Ophthalmopathy was told apart from stable hyperthyroidism by a 13 V-J model.

Sequenced here: peripheral blood mononuclear cells (PBMCs), sampled at new diagnosis, from a patient treated with antithyroid drugs. The V gene is TRBV28, the J gene TRBJ2-4; 9 bases are a match to TRBD1. This clonotype originated in a woman aged 25-40 years with Graves disease. The CDR3 spells CASSYPNRGQNIQYF. The CDR3 DNA is TGTGCCAGCAGTTACCCGAACAGGGGGCAAAACATTCAGTACTTC.